The clone carrying this TCR beta chain showed up just a few times. TCRdb recomputed calls from the 5' RACE reads with MiXCR, one row per CDR3 protein. The table lists around 63,000 distinct CDR3 sequences, approximately 8% of them singletons, with roughly 16% in the top ten. This specimen belongs to a study of spatial heterogeneity in lung cancer. The CDR3 sequence is 13 residues long. The junction had 9 bases not matched to a gene; V was cut back by 7 bases and J by 8 bases. Germline CDR1 and CDR2: SQVTM and ANQGSEA. Regarding time point: sample taken at primary tumor resection. Unsorted whole RNA samples from tumor, nontumor lung or frozen PBMC were sequenced.

The TCR sequence derives from a female donor with early-stage non-small cell lung cancer. The V gene is TRBV29-1, the J gene TRBJ2-1, with 9 nucleotides matching TRBD1. The source material was PBMCs, sampled at surgery. The CDR3 DNA sequence: TGCAGCGGATACCCCACAGGGGGCGATGAGCAGTTCTTC. Protein: CSGYPTGGDEQFF.